This is a list of T cell receptor beta chains from one sample in a study of neurological immune-mediated disorders. TCRdb itself ran the 5' RACE reads through MiXCR, one entry per CDR3 protein. The sample has about 71,000 distinct CDR3 sequences; nearly 3.5% are singletons. Sequenced: PBMCs. These receptors were obtained from a man aged 35 to 55 with multiple sclerosis. Both conserved end residues are part of each CDR3. D genes are given only for firm matches. Clone size is not always given. Where it is, it says once, few, many or a class for expanded clones.

>16|TRBD1|many|TRBV11-2|TRBJ2-2
TGTGCCAGCAGCTTAGGCCTACAGGGGAGCACCGGGGAGCTGTTTTTT
CASSLGLQGSTGELFF
>14|TRBD1|many|TRBV5-6|TRBJ2-5
TGTGCCAGCAGCTTGGGACAGGGGCGGGAGACCCAGTACTTC
CASSLGQGRETQYF
>12|TRBD1|many|TRBV20-1|TRBJ1-2
TGCAGTGCTAGCGGACAGGCCTATGGCTACACCTTC
CSASGQAYGYTF
>12|-|many|TRBV9|TRBJ1-2
TGTGCCAGCAGCGTCCACAGGGCGGGCTACACCTTC
CASSVHRAGYTF
>12|-|-|TRBV6-5|TRBJ2-1
TGTGACAGCAGCACCGGGTGGAATGAGCAGTTCTTC
CDSSTGWNEQFF
>13|-|many|TRBV6-5|TRBJ2-7
TGTGCCAGCAGTTACTCTGTATCCTACGAGCAGTACTTC
CASSYSVSYEQYF
>16|-|many|TRBV6-6|TRBJ2-5
TGTGCCAGCAGTTACTTGACTGGGGGGTCCCAGGGGACCCAGTACTTC
CASSYLTGGSQGTQYF
>13|TRBD1|-|TRBV12-3/TRBV12-4|TRBJ1-2
TGTGCCAGCAGTCGACAGGGGGGCTATGGCTACACCTTC
CASSRQGGYGYTF
>15|-|many|TRBV10-2|TRBJ2-7
TGCGCCAGCAGTGTCGGGACCGAGCCCGGCGACGAGCAGTACTTC
CASSVGTEPGDEQYF
>14|-|-|TRBV5-1|TRBJ1-2
TGCGCCAGCAGCTTCAGCAGCGGAAACTATGGCTACACCTTC
CASSFSSGNYGYTF
>16|TRBD2|many|TRBV28|TRBJ2-1
TGTGCCAGCAGTCCGATGGGACTAGCGGCAGGTAATGAGCAGTTCTTC
CASSPMGLAAGNEQFF
>19|TRBD2|few|TRBV7-6|TRBJ2-3
TGTGCCAGCAGCTCCAGCTGGACTAGCGGGAGGGGAAGCACAGATACGCAGTATTTT
CASSSSWTSGRGSTDTQYF
>14|TRBD2|many|TRBV9|TRBJ2-1
TGTGCCAGCAGCGTATCTAGCGGGTACAATGAGCAGTTCTTC
CASSVSSGYNEQFF
>14|TRBD2|many|TRBV20-1|TRBJ2-7
TGCAGTGCTAGTCTCAGCGGGAGCTCCTACGAGCAGTACTTC
CSASLSGSSYEQYF
>15|TRBD2|-|TRBV2|TRBJ2-7
TGTGCCAGCAGGGCAGGGACTAGCGGGAGGTACGAGCAGTACTTC
CASRAGTSGRYEQYF
>13|TRBD1|many|TRBV29-1|TRBJ1-4
TGCAGCGTTCTCAGGGGGCAAGGTGAAAAACTGTTTTTT
CSVLRGQGEKLFF
>12|-|many|TRBV12-3/TRBV12-4|TRBJ1-1
TGTGCCAGCAGTTTTGGCGGATTTGAAGCTTTCTTT
CASSFGGFEAFF
>13|-|many|TRBV5-6|TRBJ2-5
TGTGCCAGCAGCTTGCAGGGTTTTGAGGCCCAGTACTTC
CASSLQGFEAQYF
>14|TRBD1|-|TRBV20-1|TRBJ1-5
TGCAGTGCTAAAGACAGGGGAAGCAATCAGCCCCAGCATTTT
CSAKDRGSNQPQHF
>13|-|many|TRBV28|TRBJ2-2
TGTGCCATCCATCAAACGAACACCGGGGAGCTGTTTTTT
CAIHQTNTGELFF
>14|-|many|TRBV29-1|TRBJ2-1
TGCAGCGTTAAATTTATAGCGGAGAGCAATGAGCAGTTCTTC
CSVKFIAESNEQFF
>14|-|many|TRBV20-1|TRBJ2-1
TGCAGTTCCTTCCCCGAGAGCTCCTACAATGAGCAGTTCTTC
CSSFPESSYNEQFF
>11|-|many|TRBV10-2|TRBJ2-5
TGCGCCAGCAAGGAACTGGAGACCCAGTACTTC
CASKELETQYF
>16|TRBD2|many|TRBV6-5|TRBJ2-6
TGTGCCAGCAGTCAACGGGGGGGGTCTGGGGCCAACGTCCTGACTTTC
CASSQRGGSGANVLTF
>14|TRBD2|many|TRBV5-6|TRBJ2-5
TGTGCCAGCAGCTCGAAGCGGGACGGGGAGACCCAGTACTTC
CASSSKRDGETQYF
>15|-|many|TRBV3-1|TRBJ2-1
TGTGCCAGCAGCGTCCGGGACGAATCCTACAATGAGCAGTTCTTC
CASSVRDESYNEQFF
>18|-|many|TRBV5-1|TRBJ2-7
TGCGCCAGCAGCCCCCGACCTTACGTAGGGGCGATATTTTACGAGCAGTACTTC
CASSPRPYVGAIFYEQYF
>17|-|many|TRBV6-6|TRBJ1-5
TGTGCCAGCAGTTACTATTCCGGTCCTTCTAGCAATCAGCCCCAGCATTTT
CASSYYSGPSSNQPQHF
>13|-|many|TRBV24-1|TRBJ2-3
TGTGCCAGTTCCGGGGGCGCGACAGATACGCAGTATTTT
CASSGGATDTQYF
>14|TRBD2|many|TRBV7-9|TRBJ2-7
TGTGCCAGCAGCCCCCTAGCGGGAGGATACGAGCAGTACTTC
CASSPLAGGYEQYF
>14|TRBD1|many|TRBV5-1|TRBJ1-1
TGCGCCAGCAGTAAGGGACAGGGGGAAGGTGAAGCTTTCTTT
CASSKGQGEGEAFF
>16|TRBD1|many|TRBV27|TRBJ1-1
TGTGCCAGCAGTTTGGGGGGGACAGGCGGGGGCACTGAAGCTTTCTTT
CASSLGGTGGGTEAFF
>15|-|many|TRBV7-2|TRBJ1-4
TGTGCCAGCAGCTTATACGGGGGAACCAATGAAAAACTGTTTTTT
CASSLYGGTNEKLFF
>14|-|few|TRBV20-1|TRBJ2-4
TGCAGTGCTAGAGGAACAGGGCAGGAAAACATTCAGTACTTC
CSARGTGQENIQYF
>15|-|many|TRBV20-1|TRBJ1-1
TGCAGTGCTAGAGATCTCGGAGGGCCGCGCACTGAAGCTTTCTTT
CSARDLGGPRTEAFF
>14|TRBD1|many|TRBV5-1|TRBJ1-1
TGCGCCAGCAGCAGTACAGGGGGCTACACTGAAGCTTTCTTT
CASSSTGGYTEAFF
>14|-|many|TRBV5-1|TRBJ1-1
TGCGCCAGCAGCTTGAATCCGGTGAACACTGAAGCTTTCTTT
CASSLNPVNTEAFF
>15|TRBD2|many|TRBV12-3/TRBV12-4|TRBJ2-1
TGTGCCAGCAGCCACCTAGCGGGAGGAGGCAATGAGCAGTTCTTC
CASSHLAGGGNEQFF
>13|-|many|TRBV11-2|TRBJ2-1
TGTGCCAGCAGCTTAGCGGGGGTAAATGAGCAGTTCTTC
CASSLAGVNEQFF
>13|-|many|TRBV2|TRBJ2-6
TGTGCCACTCTCCCCCCTGGGGCCAACGTCCTGACTTTC
CATLPPGANVLTF
>17|-|-|TRBV5-1|TRBJ1-6
TGCGCCAGCAGCTTGGAGCCCAACGGGACTGAAAATTCACCCCTCCACTTT
CASSLEPNGTENSPLHF
>13|-|many|TRBV27|TRBJ2-5
TGTGCCAGCAGTTTATCGTTTTCGGAGACCCAGTACTTC
CASSLSFSETQYF
>14|TRBD1|many|TRBV5-6|TRBJ2-5
TGTGCCAGCAGCACCGGGACAGATCCTCTGACCCAGTACTTC
CASSTGTDPLTQYF
>15|-|many|TRBV5-1|TRBJ2-3
TGCGCCAGCAGCCTAGACAGGGGAGGGACAGATACGCAGTATTTT
CASSLDRGGTDTQYF
>11|-|many|TRBV6-1|TRBJ2-7
TGTGCCACCCGCGGGACCGGGGAGCAGTACTTC
CATRGTGEQYF
>14|-|-|TRBV5-5|TRBJ1-2
TGTGCCAGCAGCCCACCCCCGGGGGCGGATGGCTACACCTTC
CASSPPPGADGYTF
>14|-|many|TRBV5-1|TRBJ1-1
TGCGCCAGCAGCTCGGGCGATGGGGGAACTGAAGCTTTCTTT
CASSSGDGGTEAFF
>13|TRBD1|many|TRBV7-9|TRBJ2-5
TGTGCCAGCGGCCGGGACAGACAAGAGACCCAGTACTTC
CASGRDRQETQYF
>12|-|many|TRBV11-2|TRBJ1-1
TGTGCCAGCGGTGAGATGAACACTGAAGCTTTCTTT
CASGEMNTEAFF
>15|TRBD2|many|TRBV5-1|TRBJ2-5
TGCGCCAGCACCGAAGCGGGGGGGCCTTCCCAGACCCAGTACTTC
CASTEAGGPSQTQYF
>16|-|few|TRBV5-1|TRBJ1-4
TGCGCCAGCAGCGTTGCCCCCGCCGGAGCTAATGAAAAACTGTTTTTT
CASSVAPAGANEKLFF
>15|-|many|TRBV20-1|TRBJ1-1
TGCAGTGCTAGGAGGGGCGGGCAGATGAACACTGAAGCTTTCTTT
CSARRGGQMNTEAFF
>13|-|many|TRBV6-5|TRBJ1-5
TGTGCCAGCAGCACCCAACAGGGTCAGCCCCAGCATTTT
CASSTQQGQPQHF
>13|-|many|TRBV6-4|TRBJ2-2
TGTGCCAGCAGTGACCAGAGGACCGGGGAGCTGTTTTTT
CASSDQRTGELFF
>17|TRBD1|many|TRBV5-1|TRBJ2-7
TGCGCCAGCAGCTTGGGGCCAGGACAGGGGGCGACCTACGAGCAGTACTTC
CASSLGPGQGATYEQYF
>15|TRBD1|few|TRBV7-8|TRBJ1-1
TGTGCCAGCAGCCATCGGGACAGCTTGAACACTGAAGCTTTCTTT
CASSHRDSLNTEAFF
>18|-|many|TRBV5-1|TRBJ1-2
TGCGCCAGCAGCCTAAGCAGTGAAAAGAACAGGGCGAGTAATGGCTACACCTTC
CASSLSSEKNRASNGYTF
>12|-|many|TRBV24-1|TRBJ2-1
TGTGCCACCAGTGACCCCCGGACTGGTGAGTTCTTC
CATSDPRTGEFF
>13|TRBD2|medium-sized|TRBV9|TRBJ2-7
TGTGCCAGCAGCCCTCGGGGAGGGCCCGAGCAGTACTTC
CASSPRGGPEQYF